This T cell receptor beta chain was retrieved from a study of shared clonotypes between healthy human individuals. In this sample, this clone turned up once. Trimming took off 5 bases at V and 2 bases at J, with 15 bases between the two ends. There are 16 residues in the CDR3. Germline-derived CDR1 and CDR2 are SEHNR and FQNEAQ (reference sequence). Assay: immunoSEQ multiplex PCR; the TCRdb copy retains only in-frame clones and omits some. This repertoire shows 2 million to 2.5 million clones, 85% to 95% found once; its top ten account for 0.37%. The chain uses TRBV7-9 and TRBJ2-2; no clear D gene. This TCR derives from a man younger than 35 in good health. Some clones in this sample may be carry-over from other donors' samples. The sequenced sample was naive CD4+ T cells from PBMCs. As for subset: CD45RA+ positively selected. The CDR3 protein is CASSPRGSLNTGELFF. The DNA for the CDR3 is TGTGCCAGCAGCCCCCGCGGCAGCCTCAACACCGGGGAGCTGTTTTTT.